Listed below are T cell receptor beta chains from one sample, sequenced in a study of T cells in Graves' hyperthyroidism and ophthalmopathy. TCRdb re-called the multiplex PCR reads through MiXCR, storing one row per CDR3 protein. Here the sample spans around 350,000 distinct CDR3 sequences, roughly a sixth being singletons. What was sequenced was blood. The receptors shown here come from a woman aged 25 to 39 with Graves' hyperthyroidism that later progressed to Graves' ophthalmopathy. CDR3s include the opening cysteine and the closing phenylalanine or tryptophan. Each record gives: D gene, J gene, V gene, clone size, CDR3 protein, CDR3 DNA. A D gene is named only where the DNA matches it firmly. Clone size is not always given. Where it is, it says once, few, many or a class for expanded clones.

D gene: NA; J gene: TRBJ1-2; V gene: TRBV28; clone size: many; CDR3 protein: CASQTTNYGYTF; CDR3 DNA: TGTGCCAGCCAAACCACTAACTATGGCTACACCTTC
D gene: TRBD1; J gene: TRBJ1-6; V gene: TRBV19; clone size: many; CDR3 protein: CASSGRDRLLDSPLHF; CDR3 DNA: TGTGCCAGTAGCGGAAGGGACAGGCTATTGGATTCACCCCTCCACTTT
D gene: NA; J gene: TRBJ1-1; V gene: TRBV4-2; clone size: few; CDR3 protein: CASSQDRGRDSRTEAFF; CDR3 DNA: TGTGCCAGCAGCCAAGATCGGGGGAGGGACTCCAGGACTGAAGCTTTCTTT
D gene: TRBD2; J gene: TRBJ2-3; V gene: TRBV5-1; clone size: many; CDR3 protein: CASSSQRGAMADTQYF; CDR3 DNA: TGCGCCAGCAGCTCCCAGCGGGGAGCCATGGCAGATACGCAGTATTTT
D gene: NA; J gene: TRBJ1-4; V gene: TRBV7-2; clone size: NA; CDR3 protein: CASSLIQGKLFF; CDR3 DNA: TGTGCCAGCAGCTTGATCCAGGGGAAACTGTTTTTT
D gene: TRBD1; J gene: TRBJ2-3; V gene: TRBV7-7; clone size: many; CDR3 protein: CASSHGQGSDTQYF; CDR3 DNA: TGTGCCAGCAGCCACGGACAGGGATCAGATACGCAGTATTTT
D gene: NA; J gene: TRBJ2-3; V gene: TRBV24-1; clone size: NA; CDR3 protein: CATSERGTQYF; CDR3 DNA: TGTGCCACCAGTGAGAGGGGTACGCAGTATTTT
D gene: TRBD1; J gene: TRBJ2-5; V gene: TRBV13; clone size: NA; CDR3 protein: CASAEGQVELETQYF; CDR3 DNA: TGTGCCAGCGCTGAAGGACAGGTCGAATTAGAGACCCAGTACTTC
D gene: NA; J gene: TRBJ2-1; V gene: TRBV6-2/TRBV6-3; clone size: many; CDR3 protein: CASSYSLESNSEFF; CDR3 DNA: TGTGCCAGCAGTTACTCGCTAGAAAGTAATTCGGAGTTCTTC
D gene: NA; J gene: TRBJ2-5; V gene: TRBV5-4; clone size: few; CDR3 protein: CASSLEVGVNAETQYF; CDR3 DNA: TGTGCCAGCAGCTTGGAGGTGGGAGTAAATGCAGAGACCCAGTACTTC
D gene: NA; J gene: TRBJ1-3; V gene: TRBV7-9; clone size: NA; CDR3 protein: CASSSHGNTIYF; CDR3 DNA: TGTGCCAGCAGCTCCCATGGAAACACCATATATTTT
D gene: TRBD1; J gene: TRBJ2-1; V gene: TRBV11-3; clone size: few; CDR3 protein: CASSVGTGSNNEQFF; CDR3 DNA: TGTGCCAGCAGCGTCGGGACAGGGAGCAACAATGAGCAGTTCTTC
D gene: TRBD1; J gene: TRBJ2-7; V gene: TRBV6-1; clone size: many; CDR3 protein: CASSAKTGVSGEQYF; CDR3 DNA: TGTGCCAGCAGTGCAAAAACAGGGGTCTCTGGCGAGCAGTACTTC
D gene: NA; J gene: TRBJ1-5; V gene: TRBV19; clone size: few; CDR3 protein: CASRRAAGNVNQPQHF; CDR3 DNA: TGTGCCAGTAGGCGGGCCGCAGGGAATGTCAATCAGCCCCAGCATTTT
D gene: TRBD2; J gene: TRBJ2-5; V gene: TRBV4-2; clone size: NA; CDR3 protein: CASSPENGAGETQYF; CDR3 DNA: TGTGCCAGCAGCCCAGAGAACGGAGCGGGGGAGACCCAGTACTTC
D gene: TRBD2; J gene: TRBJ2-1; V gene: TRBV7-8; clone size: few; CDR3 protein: CASSLLLAGGPHNEQFF; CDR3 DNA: TGTGCCAGCAGCTTACTTCTAGCGGGAGGTCCGCACAATGAGCAGTTCTTC
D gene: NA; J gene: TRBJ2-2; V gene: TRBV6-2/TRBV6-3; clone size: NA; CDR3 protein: CASTISDSTGELFF; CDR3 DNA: TGTGCCAGCACGATATCCGACTCGACCGGGGAGCTGTTTTTT
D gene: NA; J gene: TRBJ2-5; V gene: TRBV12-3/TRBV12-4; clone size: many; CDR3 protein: CASSPIGGDETQYF; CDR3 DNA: TGTGCCAGCAGTCCAATAGGGGGGGACGAGACCCAGTACTTC
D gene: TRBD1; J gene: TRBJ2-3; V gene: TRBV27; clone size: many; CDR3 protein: CASNRQGVPFLDTQYF; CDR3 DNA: TGTGCCAGCAACAGACAGGGGGTTCCGTTTTTAGATACGCAGTATTTT
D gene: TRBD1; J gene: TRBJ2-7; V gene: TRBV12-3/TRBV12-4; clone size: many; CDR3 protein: CASSWTGTPYEQYF; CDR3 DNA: TGTGCCAGCAGTTGGACAGGGACCCCCTACGAGCAGTACTTC
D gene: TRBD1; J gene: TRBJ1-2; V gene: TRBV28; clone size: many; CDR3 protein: CASSYGQVFGYTF; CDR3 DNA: TGTGCCAGCAGCTATGGACAGGTTTTTGGCTACACCTTC
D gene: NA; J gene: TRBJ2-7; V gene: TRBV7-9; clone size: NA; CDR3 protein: CASSLTRGSGAEQYF; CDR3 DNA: TGTGCCAGCAGCTTAACCAGGGGTTCTGGAGCCGAGCAGTACTTC
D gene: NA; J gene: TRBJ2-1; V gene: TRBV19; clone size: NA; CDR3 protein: CASRTRTGRAYNEQFF; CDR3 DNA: TGTGCCAGTAGAACGAGAACAGGGAGGGCCTACAATGAGCAGTTCTTC
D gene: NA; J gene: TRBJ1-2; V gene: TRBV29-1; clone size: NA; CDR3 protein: CSVELLLNYGYTF; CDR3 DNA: TGCAGCGTTGAATTACTCCTAAACTATGGCTACACCTTC
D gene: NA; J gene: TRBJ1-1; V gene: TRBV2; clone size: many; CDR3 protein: CASTAAGDLGAFF; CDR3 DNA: TGTGCCAGCACAGCGGCCGGGGACCTTGGAGCTTTCTTT
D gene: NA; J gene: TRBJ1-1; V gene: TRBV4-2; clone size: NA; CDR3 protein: CASSQVGNAPEAFF; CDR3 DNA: TGTGCCAGCAGCCAAGTAGGGAACGCTCCCGAAGCTTTCTTT
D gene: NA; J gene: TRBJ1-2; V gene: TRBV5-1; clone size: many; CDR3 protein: CASSRQVTLDNYGYTF; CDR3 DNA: TGCGCCAGCAGCCGACAAGTAACATTGGATAACTATGGCTACACCTTC
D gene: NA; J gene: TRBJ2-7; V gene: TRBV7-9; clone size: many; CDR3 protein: CASRSPLSYEQYF; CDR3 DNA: TGTGCCAGCAGATCACCCTTGAGCTACGAGCAGTACTTC
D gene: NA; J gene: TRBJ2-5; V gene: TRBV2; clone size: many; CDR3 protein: CASSEGYSQETQYF; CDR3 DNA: TGTGCCAGCAGTGAAGGTTACAGCCAAGAGACCCAGTACTTC
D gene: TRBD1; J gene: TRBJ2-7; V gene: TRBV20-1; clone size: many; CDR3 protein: CSARDSRQGAIYEQYF; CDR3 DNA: TGCAGTGCTAGAGATAGCCGACAGGGGGCTATCTACGAGCAGTACTTC
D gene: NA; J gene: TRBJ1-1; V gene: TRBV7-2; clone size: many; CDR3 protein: CASSEYRGTEAFF; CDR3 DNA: TGTGCCAGCAGCGAATATCGGGGCACTGAAGCTTTCTTT
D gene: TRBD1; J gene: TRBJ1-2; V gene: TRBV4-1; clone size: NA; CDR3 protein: CASSQGGTGTNYGYTF; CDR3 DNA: TGCGCCAGCAGCCAAGGCGGGACAGGGACTAACTATGGCTACACCTTC
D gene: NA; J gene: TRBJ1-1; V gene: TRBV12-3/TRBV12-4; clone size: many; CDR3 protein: CASSTRGWVEAFF; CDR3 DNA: TGTGCCAGCAGTACTAGGGGTTGGGTTGAAGCTTTCTTT
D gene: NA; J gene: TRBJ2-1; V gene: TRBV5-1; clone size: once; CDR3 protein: CASNETPTVGYNEQFF; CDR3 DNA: TGCGCCAGCAACGAGACACCAACCGTTGGCTACAATGAGCAGTTCTTC
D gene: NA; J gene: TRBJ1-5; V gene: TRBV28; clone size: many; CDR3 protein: CASSFPLSGGNQPQHF; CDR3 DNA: TGTGCCAGCAGTTTTCCCCTCTCGGGGGGTAATCAGCCCCAGCATTTT
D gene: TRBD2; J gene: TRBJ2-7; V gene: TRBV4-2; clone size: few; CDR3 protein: CASSQETWRGAFTYEQYF; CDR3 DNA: TGTGCCAGCAGCCAAGAAACCTGGCGGGGGGCCTTTACCTACGAGCAGTACTTC
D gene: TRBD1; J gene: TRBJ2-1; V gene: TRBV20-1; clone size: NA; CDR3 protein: CSARAGTGKINEQFF; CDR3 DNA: TGCAGTGCTAGAGCCGGGACAGGGAAGATAAATGAGCAGTTCTTC
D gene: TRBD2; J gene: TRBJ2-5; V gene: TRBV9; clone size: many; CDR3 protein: CASSAATSGQETQYF; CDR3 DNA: TGTGCCAGCAGCGCGGCGACTAGCGGGCAAGAGACCCAGTACTTC
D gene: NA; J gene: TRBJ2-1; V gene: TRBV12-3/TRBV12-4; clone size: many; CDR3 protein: CASSLSRVIGNEQFF; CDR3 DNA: TGTGCCAGCAGTTTAAGTCGGGTCATCGGGAATGAGCAGTTCTTC
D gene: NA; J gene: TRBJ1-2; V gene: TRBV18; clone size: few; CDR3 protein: CASSPEEGSGYTF; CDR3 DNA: TGTGCCAGCTCACCGGAGGAGGGGAGTGGCTACACCTTC
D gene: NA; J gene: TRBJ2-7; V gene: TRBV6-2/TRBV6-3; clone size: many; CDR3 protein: CASSSPFTPREQYF; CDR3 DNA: TGTGCCAGCAGTTCCCCGTTTACTCCTCGGGAGCAGTACTTC
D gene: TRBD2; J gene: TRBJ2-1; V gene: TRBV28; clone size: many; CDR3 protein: CASSFGFLREGGYNEQFF; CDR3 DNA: TGTGCCAGCAGTTTTGGGTTTTTGCGGGAGGGGGGGTACAATGAGCAGTTCTTC
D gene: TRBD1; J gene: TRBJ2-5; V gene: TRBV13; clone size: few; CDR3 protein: CASSLSSGGETQYF; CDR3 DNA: TGTGCCAGCAGCTTATCTTCAGGGGGAGAGACCCAGTACTTC
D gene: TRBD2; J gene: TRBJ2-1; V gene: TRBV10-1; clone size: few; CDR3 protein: CATSGTTRNEQFF; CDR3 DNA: TGCGCCACCTCCGGGACTACTCGCAATGAGCAGTTCTTC
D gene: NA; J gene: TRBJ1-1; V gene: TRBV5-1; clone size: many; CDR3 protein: CASSLEFNTEAFF; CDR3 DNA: TGCGCCAGCAGCCTCGAATTTAACACTGAAGCTTTCTTT
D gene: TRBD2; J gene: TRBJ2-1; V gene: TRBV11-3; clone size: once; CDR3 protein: CASSPRGLADYNEQFF; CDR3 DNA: TGTGCCAGCAGCCCCCGCGGTCTAGCGGACTACAATGAGCAGTTCTTC
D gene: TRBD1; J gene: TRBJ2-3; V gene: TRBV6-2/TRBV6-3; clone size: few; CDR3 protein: CASSYPRGPGTDTQYF; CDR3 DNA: TGTGCCAGCAGTTACCCCAGGGGGCCGGGCACAGATACGCAGTATTTT
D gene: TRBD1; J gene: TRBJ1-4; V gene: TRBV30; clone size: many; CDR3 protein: CAWSVPGGEKLFF; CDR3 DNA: TGTGCCTGGAGTGTACCAGGGGGTGAAAAACTGTTTTTT
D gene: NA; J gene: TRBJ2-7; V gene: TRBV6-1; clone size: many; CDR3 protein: CASSFARGYEQYF; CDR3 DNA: TGTGCCAGCAGTTTCGCGAGGGGCTACGAGCAGTACTTC
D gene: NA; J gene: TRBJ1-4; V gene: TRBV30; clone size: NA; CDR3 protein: CAWRGPGLNEKLFF; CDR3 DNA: TGTGCCTGGAGGGGCCCAGGGCTTAATGAAAAACTGTTTTTT
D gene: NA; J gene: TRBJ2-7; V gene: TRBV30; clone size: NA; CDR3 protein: CAWSSPGPEQYF; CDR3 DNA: TGTGCCTGGAGTTCACCAGGGCCCGAGCAGTACTTC
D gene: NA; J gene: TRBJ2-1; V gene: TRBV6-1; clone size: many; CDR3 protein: CASSDPGLNQFF; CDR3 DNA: TGTGCCAGCAGTGACCCCGGGCTAAACCAGTTCTTC
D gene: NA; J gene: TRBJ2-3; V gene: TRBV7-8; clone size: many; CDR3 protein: CASSFRDGTDTQYF; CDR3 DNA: TGTGCCAGCAGCTTCCGGGACGGAACAGATACGCAGTATTTT
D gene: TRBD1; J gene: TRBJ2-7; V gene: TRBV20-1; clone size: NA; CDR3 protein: CSAPGQGARYEQYF; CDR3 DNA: TGCAGTGCTCCTGGACAGGGGGCGAGGTACGAGCAGTACTTC